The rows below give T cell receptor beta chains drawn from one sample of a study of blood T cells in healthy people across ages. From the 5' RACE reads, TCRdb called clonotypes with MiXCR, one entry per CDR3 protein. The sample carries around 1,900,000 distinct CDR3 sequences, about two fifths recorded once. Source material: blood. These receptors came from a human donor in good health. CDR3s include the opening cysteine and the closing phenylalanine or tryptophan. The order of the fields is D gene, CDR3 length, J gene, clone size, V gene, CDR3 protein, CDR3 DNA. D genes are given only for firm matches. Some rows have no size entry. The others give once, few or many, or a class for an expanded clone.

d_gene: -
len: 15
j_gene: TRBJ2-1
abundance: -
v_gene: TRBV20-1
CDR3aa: CSARKGRSLYNEQFF
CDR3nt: TGCAGTGCTCGTAAAGGGAGATCTTTATACAATGAGCAGTTCTTC

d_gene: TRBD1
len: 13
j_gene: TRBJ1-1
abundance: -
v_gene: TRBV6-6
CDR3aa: CASRITGGDEAFF
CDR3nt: TGTGCCAGCAGAATAACAGGGGGGGATGAAGCTTTCTTT

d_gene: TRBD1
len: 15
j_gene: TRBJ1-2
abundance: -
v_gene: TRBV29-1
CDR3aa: CSVERGQGLKGGYTF
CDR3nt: TGCAGCGTTGAAAGAGGACAGGGATTGAAAGGTGGCTACACCTTC

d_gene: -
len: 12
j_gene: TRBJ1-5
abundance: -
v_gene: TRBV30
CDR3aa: CAWSPSLEPQHF
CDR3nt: TGTGCCTGGAGTCCCTCCCTCGAGCCCCAGCATTTT

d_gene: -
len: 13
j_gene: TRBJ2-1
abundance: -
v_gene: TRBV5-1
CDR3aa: CASSFGSEDEQFF
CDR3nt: TGCGCCAGCAGCTTTGGTAGTGAGGATGAGCAGTTCTTC

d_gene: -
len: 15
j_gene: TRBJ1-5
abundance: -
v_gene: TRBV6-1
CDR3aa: CASSELMDSNQPQHF
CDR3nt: TGTGCCAGCAGTGAATTAATGGATAGCAATCAGCCCCAGCATTTT

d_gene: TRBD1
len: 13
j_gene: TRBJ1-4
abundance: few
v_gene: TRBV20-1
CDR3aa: CSANTGGYEKLFF
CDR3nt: TGCAGTGCTAACACAGGGGGTTACGAAAAACTGTTTTTT

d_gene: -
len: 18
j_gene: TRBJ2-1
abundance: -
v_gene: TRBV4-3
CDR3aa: CASSQDGWDRFSYNEQFF
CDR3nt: TGCGCCAGCAGCCAAGACGGGTGGGACCGCTTCTCCTACAATGAGCAGTTCTTC

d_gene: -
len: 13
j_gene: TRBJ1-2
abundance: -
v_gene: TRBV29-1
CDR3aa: CSSSGGDDYGYTF
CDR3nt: TGCAGCTCCTCGGGAGGGGATGACTATGGCTACACCTTC

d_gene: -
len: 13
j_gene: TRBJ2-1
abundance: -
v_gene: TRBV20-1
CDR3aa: CSAFRWGDDEQFF
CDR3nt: TGCAGTGCCTTCCGGTGGGGGGACGATGAGCAGTTCTTC

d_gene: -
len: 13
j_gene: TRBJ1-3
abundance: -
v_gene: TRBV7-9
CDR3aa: CASSMVEGNTIYF
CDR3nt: TGTGCCAGCAGCATGGTCGAGGGAAACACCATATATTTT

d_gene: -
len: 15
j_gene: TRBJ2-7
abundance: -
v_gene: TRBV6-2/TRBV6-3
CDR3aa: CASSSPGTTGYEQYF
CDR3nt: TGTGCCAGCAGCTCCCCCGGGACAACCGGCTACGAGCAGTACTTC

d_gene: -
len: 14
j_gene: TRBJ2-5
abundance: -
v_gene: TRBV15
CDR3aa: CATSRDPLQETQYF
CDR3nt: TGTGCCACCAGCAGAGATCCATTGCAAGAGACCCAGTACTTC

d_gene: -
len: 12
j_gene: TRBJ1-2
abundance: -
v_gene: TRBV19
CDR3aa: CASHGMGLGYTF
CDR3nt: TGTGCCAGTCATGGTATGGGGCTGGGCTACACCTTC

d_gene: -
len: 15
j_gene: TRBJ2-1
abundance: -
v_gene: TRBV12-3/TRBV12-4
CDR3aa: CASSLFRVRGNEQLF
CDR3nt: TGTGCCAGCAGTTTGTTTCGGGTGAGAGGGAATGAGCAGCTCTTC

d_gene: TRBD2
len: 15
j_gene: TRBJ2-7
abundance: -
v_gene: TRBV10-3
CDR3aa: CAIRGLADSTYEQYF
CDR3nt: TGTGCCATCAGGGGACTAGCGGATTCCACCTACGAGCAGTACTTC

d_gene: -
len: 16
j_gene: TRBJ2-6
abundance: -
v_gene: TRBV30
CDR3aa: CAWMGYGNSGANVLTF
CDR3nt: TGTGCCTGGATGGGGTACGGAAACTCTGGGGCCAACGTCCTGACTTTC

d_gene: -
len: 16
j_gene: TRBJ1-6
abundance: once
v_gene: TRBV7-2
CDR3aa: CASSLGSVIRGSPLHF
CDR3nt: TGTGCCAGCAGCTTAGGATCCGTCATCCGAGGTTCACCCCTCCACTTT

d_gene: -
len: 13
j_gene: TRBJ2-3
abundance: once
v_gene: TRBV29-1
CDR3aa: CSVEGTSPDTQYF
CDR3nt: TGCAGCGTTGAAGGTACTAGCCCAGATACGCAGTATTTT

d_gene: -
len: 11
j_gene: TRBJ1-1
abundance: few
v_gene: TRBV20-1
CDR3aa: CSARTAPYAFF
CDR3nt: TGCAGTGCGCGGACGGCGCCTTATGCTTTCTTT

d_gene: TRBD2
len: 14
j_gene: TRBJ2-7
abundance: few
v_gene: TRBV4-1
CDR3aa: CANSASGGPYEQYF
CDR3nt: TGCGCCAACAGCGCCTCGGGGGGTCCCTACGAGCAGTACTTC

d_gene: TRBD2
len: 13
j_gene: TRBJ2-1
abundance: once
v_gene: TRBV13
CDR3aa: CASSPAGINEQFF
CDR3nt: TGTGCCAGCAGCCCAGCGGGGATCAATGAGCAGTTCTTC

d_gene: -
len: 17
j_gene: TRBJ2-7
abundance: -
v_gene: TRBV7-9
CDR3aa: CASSYPRTGPALQEQYF
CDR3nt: TGTGCCAGCAGTTACCCTAGAACGGGGCCCGCTTTACAGGAGCAGTACTTC

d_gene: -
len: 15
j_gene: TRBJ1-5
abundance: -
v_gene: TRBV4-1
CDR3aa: CASSQVTGAGQPQHF
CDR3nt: TGCGCCAGCAGCCAAGTAACGGGCGCAGGGCAGCCCCAGCATTTT

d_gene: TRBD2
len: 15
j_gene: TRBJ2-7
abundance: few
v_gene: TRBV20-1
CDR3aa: CSARGGTSGGYEQYF
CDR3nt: TGCAGTGCTAGAGGGGGGACTAGCGGGGGCTACGAGCAGTACTTC

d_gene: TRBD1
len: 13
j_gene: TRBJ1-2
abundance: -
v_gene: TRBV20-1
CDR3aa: CNAQQGVWDGYTF
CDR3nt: TGCAATGCTCAACAGGGGGTGTGGGATGGCTACACCTTC

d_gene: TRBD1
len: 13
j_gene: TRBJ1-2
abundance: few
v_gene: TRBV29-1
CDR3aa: CSVDSGGNYGYTF
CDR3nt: TGCAGCGTTGACTCAGGGGGTAACTATGGCTACACCTTC

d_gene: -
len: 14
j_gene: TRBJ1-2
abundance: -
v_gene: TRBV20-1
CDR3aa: CSAAPGPPSYGYTF
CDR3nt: TGCAGTGCCGCGCCCGGGCCACCCTCCTATGGCTACACCTTC

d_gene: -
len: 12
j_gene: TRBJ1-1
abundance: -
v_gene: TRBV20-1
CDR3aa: CSARVGSAEAFF
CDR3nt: TGCAGTGCTAGAGTAGGGTCTGCTGAAGCTTTCTTT

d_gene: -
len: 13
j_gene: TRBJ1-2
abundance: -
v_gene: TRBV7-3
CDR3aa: CASSSGGGYGHTF
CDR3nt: TGTGCCAGCAGCTCGGGGGGGGGATATGGCCACACCTTC

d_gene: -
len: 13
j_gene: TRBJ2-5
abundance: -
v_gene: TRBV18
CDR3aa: CASSPNAQETQYF
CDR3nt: TGTGCCAGCTCGCCAAATGCCCAAGAGACCCAGTACTTC

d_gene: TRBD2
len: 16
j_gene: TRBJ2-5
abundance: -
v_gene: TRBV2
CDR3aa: CASSGPVRGGKETQYF
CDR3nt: TGTGCCAGCAGTGGGCCCGTCCGGGGGGGCAAAGAGACCCAGTACTTC

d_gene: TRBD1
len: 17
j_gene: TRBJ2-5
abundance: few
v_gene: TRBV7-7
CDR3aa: CASSLYPGGVPEETQYF
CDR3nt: TGTGCCAGCAGCTTATACCCAGGGGGCGTCCCCGAAGAGACCCAGTACTTC

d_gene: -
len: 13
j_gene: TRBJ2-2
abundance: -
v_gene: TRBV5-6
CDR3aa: CASSVASTGELFF
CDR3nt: TGTGCCAGCAGCGTGGCTAGTACCGGGGAGCTGTTTTTT